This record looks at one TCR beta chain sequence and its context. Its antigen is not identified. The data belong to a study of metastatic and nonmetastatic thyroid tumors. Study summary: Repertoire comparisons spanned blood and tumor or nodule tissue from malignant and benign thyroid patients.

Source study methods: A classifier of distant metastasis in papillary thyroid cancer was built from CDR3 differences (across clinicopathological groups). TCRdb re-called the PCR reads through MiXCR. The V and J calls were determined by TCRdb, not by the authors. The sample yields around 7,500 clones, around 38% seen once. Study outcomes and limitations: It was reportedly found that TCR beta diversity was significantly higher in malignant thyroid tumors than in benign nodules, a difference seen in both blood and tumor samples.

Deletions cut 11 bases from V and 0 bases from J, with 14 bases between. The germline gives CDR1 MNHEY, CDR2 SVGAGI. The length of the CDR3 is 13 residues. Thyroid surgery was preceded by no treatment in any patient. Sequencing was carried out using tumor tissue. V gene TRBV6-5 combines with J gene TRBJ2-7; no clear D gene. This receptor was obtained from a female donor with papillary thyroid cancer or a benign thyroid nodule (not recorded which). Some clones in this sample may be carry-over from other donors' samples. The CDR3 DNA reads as TGTGCCGTCAGTTACTCTGTCTCCTACGAGCAGTACTTC. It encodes CAVSYSVSYEQYF.